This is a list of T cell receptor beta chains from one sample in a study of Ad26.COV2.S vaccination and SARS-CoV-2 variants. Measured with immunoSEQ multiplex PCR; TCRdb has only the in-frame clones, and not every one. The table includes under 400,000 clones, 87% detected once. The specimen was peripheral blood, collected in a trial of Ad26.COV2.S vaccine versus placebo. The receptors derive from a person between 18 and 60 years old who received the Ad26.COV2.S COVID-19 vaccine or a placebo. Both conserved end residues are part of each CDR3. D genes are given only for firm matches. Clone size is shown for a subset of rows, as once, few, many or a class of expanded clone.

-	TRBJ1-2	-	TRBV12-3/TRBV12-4	CASSLGGPGYTF	TGTGCCAGCAGTCTTGGGGGACCTGGCTACACCTTC
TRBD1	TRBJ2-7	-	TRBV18	CASSVTDRDYEQYF	TGTGCCAGCTCAGTAACGGACAGGGACTACGAGCAGTACTTC
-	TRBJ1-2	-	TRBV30	CAWSGLVAGVYGYTF	TGTGCCTGGAGTGGTTTAGTAGCGGGGGTTTATGGCTACACCTTC
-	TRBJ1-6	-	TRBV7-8	CASSLGGGGNSPLHF	TGTGCCAGCAGCTTAGGGGGGGGAGGGAATTCACCCCTCCACTTT
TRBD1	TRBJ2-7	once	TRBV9	CASSGTGASYEQYF	TGTGCCAGCAGCGGGACAGGGGCATCCTACGAGCAGTACTTC
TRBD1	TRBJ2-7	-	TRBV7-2	CASSLGTGGSVYEQYF	TGTGCCAGCAGCTTGGGGACAGGGGGCTCCGTATACGAGCAGTACTTC
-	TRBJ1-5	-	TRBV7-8	CASSIRSSNQPQHF	TGTGCCAGCAGCATTCGGAGTAGCAATCAGCCCCAGCATTTT
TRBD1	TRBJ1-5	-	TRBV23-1	CASSRGHRGSDQPQHF	TGCGCCAGCAGTCGGGGCCACAGGGGTTCGGATCAGCCCCAGCATTTT
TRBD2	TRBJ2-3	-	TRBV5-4	CASSPGLAGSTDTQYF	TGTGCCAGCAGCCCCGGACTAGCGGGGAGCACAGATACGCAGTATTTT
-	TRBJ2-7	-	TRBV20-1	CSASLVEQYF	TGCAGTGCTAGTCTCGTCGAGCAGTACTTC
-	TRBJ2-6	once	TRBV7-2	CASSLGGSGANVLTF	TGTGCCAGCAGCTTAGGGGGTTCTGGGGCCAACGTCCTGACTTTC
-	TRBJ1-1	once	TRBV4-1	CASSLLGPVGTEAFF	TGCGCCAGCAGCCTACTGGGACCCGTGGGCACTGAAGCTTTCTTT
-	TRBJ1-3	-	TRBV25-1	CASSEYRSSGNTIYF	TGTGCCAGCAGTGAATATCGAAGCTCTGGAAACACCATATATTTT
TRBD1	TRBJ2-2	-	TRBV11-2	CASSFPGQGGTGELFF	TGTGCCAGCAGCTTCCCGGGACAGGGGGGCACCGGGGAGCTGTTTTTT
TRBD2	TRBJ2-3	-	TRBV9	CASRVGVAGELTDTQYF	TGTGCCAGCAGGGTCGGCGTAGCGGGGGAACTCACAGATACGCAGTATTTT
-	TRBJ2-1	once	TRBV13	CASSLRGQGGVNEQFF	TGTGCCAGCAGCTTAAGGGGTCAGGGTGGGGTCAATGAGCAGTTCTTC
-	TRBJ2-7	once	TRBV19	CASSVRRDVYEQYF	TGTGCCAGTAGCGTACGCAGGGACGTCTACGAGCAGTACTTC
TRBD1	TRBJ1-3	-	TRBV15	CAIRQGSSGNTIYF	TGTGCCATAAGACAGGGAAGCTCTGGAAACACCATATATTTT
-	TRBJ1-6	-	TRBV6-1	CASSEGQIRNSPLHF	TGTGCCAGCAGTGAAGGCCAGATTCGTAATTCACCCCTCCACTTT
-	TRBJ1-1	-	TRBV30	CAWGRRVGEAFF	TGTGCCTGGGGCCGACGGGTCGGTGAAGCTTTCTTT
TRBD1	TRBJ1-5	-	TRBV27	CASRQGISNQPQHF	TGTGCCAGCAGACAGGGGATTAGCAATCAGCCCCAGCATTTT
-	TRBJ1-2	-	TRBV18	CASSDVPNYGYTF	TGTGCCAGCTCAGATGTTCCTAACTATGGCTACACCTTC
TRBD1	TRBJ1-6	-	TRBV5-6	CASSPPLRDRDNSPLHF	TGTGCCAGCAGCCCCCCTTTGCGGGACAGGGATAATTCACCCCTCCACTTT
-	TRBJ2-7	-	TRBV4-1	CASSPIERGNHYEQYF	TGCGCCAGCAGCCCTATAGAAAGGGGCAACCACTACGAGCAGTACTTC
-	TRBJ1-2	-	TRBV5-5	CASTSGTSYGYTF	TGTGCCAGCACCAGCGGGACATCCTATGGCTACACCTTC
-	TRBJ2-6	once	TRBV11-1	CASSLVGWTGANVLTF	TGTGCCAGCAGCTTAGTGGGATGGACTGGGGCCAACGTCCTGACTTTC
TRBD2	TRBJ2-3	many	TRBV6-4	CASSDTSGGADTQYF	TGTGCCAGCAGTGACACTAGCGGGGGGGCAGATACGCAGTATTTT
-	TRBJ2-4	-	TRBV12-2	CASRLAIRRTQAKNIQYF	TGTGCAAGTCGCTTAGCAATCAGAAGGACACAAGCCAAAAACATTCAGTACTTC
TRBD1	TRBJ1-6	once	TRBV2	CASSEAGQSYNSPLHF	TGTGCCAGCAGTGAAGCGGGACAGAGCTATAATTCACCCCTCCACTTT
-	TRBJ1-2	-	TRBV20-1	CSSDRNYGYTF	TGCAGCTCAGACAGGAACTATGGCTACACCTTC
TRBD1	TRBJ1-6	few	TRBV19	CASSIGQGADSPLHF	TGTGCCAGTAGTATCGGACAGGGGGCTGATTCACCCCTCCACTTT
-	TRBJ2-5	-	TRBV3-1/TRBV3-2	CASSQAGLQYF	TGTGCCAGCAGCCAAGCAGGCCTCCAGTACTTC
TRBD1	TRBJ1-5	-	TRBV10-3	CAISPTGNSQPQHF	TGTGCCATCAGCCCGACAGGGAATAGTCAGCCCCAGCATTTT
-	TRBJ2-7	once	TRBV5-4	CAVEVPGNEQYF	TGTGCCGTAGAGGTACCGGGGAACGAGCAGTACTTC
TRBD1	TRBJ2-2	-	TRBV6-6	CASRDRTGGTGELFF	TGTGCCAGCAGAGACCGGACAGGGGGCACCGGGGAGCTGTTTTTT
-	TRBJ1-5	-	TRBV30	CAWTQGAGVQPQHF	TGTGCCTGGACCCAAGGGGCAGGGGTGCAGCCCCAGCATTTT
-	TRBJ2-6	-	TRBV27	CASKTDAGANVLTF	TGTGCCAGCAAGACGGATGCTGGGGCCAACGTCCTGACTTTC
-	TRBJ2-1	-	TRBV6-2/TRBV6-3	CASSSSGGYEQFF	-
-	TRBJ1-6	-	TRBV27	CASSLRVGNSPLHF	TGTGCCAGCAGTTTAAGGGTAGGAAATTCACCCCTCCACTTT
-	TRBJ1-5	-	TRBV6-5	CASSYGQRQPQHF	TGTGCCAGCAGTTATGGGCAGCGGCAGCCCCAGCATTTT
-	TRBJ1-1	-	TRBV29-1	CSVDGGLMNTEAFF	TGCAGCGTTGACGGGGGGCTCATGAACACTGAAGCTTTCTTT
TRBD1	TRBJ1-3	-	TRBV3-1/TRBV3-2	CASSHPRQGSGNTIYF	TGTGCCAGCAGCCACCCCCGACAGGGCTCTGGAAACACCATATATTTT
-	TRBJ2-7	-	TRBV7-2	CASSSDGGPYEQYF	TGTGCCAGCAGCTCAGACGGGGGACCCTACGAGCAGTACTTC
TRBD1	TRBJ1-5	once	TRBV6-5	CASRAWTGADQPQHF	TGTGCCAGCAGAGCCTGGACAGGTGCGGATCAGCCCCAGCATTTT
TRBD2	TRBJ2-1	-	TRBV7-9	CASWRGVYNEQFF	TGTGCCAGCTGGCGGGGGGTATACAATGAGCAGTTCTTC
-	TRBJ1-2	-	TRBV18	CASSPEGSGYTF	TGTGCCAGCTCACCGGAAGGTTCTGGCTACACCTTC
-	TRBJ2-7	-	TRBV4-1	CASSWVHTYEQYF	TGCGCCAGCAGCTGGGTACACACCTACGAGCAGTACTTC
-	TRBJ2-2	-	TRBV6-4	CASSAEVTGELFF	TGTGCCAGCAGCGCCGAGGTCACCGGGGAGCTGTTTTTT
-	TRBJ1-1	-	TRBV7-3	CASTLGSEAFF	TGTGCCAGCACGCTGGGTAGCGAAGCTTTCTTT
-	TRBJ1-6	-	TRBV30	CAWSVRGDSPLHF	TGTGCCTGGAGTGTAAGGGGGGATTCACCCCTCCACTTT
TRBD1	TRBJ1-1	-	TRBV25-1	CATGQVNTEAFF	TGTGCCACCGGACAGGTGAACACTGAAGCTTTCTTT
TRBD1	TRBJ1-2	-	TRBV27	CASRKQGPLYGYTF	TGTGCCAGCAGAAAACAGGGGCCTCTCTATGGCTACACCTTC
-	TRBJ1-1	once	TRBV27	CASSPGTGTNTEAFF	TGTGCCAGCAGCCCGGGGACTGGGACGAACACTGAAGCTTTCTTT
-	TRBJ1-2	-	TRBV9	CASSVETENYGYTF	TGTGCCAGCAGCGTAGAGACAGAGAACTATGGCTACACCTTC
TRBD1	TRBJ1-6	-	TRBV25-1	CASTQGNNSPLHF	TGTGCCAGCACACAGGGGAACAATTCACCCCTCCACTTT
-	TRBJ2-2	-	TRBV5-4	CASSYFWSFVGGAPGELFF	TGTGCCAGCAGCTACTTTTGGTCGTTCGTAGGGGGGGCCCCCGGGGAGCTGTTTTTT
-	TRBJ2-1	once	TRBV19	CASSTPGGAAYNEQFF	TGTGCCAGTAGTACCCCGGGCGGGGCGGCCTACAATGAGCAGTTCTTC
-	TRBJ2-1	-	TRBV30	CAWSVGDRRLF	TGTGCCTGGAGTGTAGGAGACAGAAGGCTCTTC
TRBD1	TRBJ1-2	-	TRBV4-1	CASSQTGTEYGYTF	TGCGCCAGCAGCCAAACCGGGACAGAATATGGCTACACCTTC
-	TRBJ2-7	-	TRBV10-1	CASSDKRGVPYEQYF	TGCGCCAGCAGTGACAAAAGGGGAGTTCCGTACGAGCAGTACTTC